This record concerns one T cell receptor (beta chain) sequence. The antigen is unknown. The donors gave bone marrow, and they were healthy. The V segment lost 0 bases and the J segment 8 bases; nucleotides outside the gene matches: 10. The germline CDR1 and CDR2 sequences are LGHNA and YSLEER. This CDR3 has 16 amino acids. The record originates from a study of cytomegalovirus exposure and HLA in healthy donors. General study points: It was reportedly the case that the classifier diagnosed cytomegalovirus status with high specificity and sensitivity. Association of a missense DCLRE1C variant with TCR beta V- and J-gene trimming was reported in a later analysis.

With 60 Vbeta and 13 Jbeta primers, the PCR was carried out. Under the authors' procedure: Later reanalysis found 80 million or so unique TCR beta chains, about 11 million of them shared. Sequencing was performed with immunoSEQ multiplex PCR; in TCRdb, only in-frame clones are kept and a portion is missing. For V, J and clone size, that table is used; D and trimming come from the DNA. Its table records some 51,000 clones. This TCR was recovered from a man aged 50 or older in good health and CMV-seropositive. Sequencing was done on a sample of PBMCs. The chain carries TRBV4-3 and TRBJ1-2, with 9 bases aligning to TRBD1. The CDR3 region is CASSQDATGGSRGYTF. As DNA, the CDR3 is TGCGCCAGCAGCCAAGATGCTACAGGGGGCTCGAGAGGCTACACCTTC.